These T cell receptor beta chains were read from a single sample in a study of T-cell reconstitution after alpha-beta-depleted transplantation in children. TCRdb used MiXCR to reprocess the PCR reads, holding one entry per CDR3 protein. The repertoire includes around 700,000 distinct CDR3 sequences, around 13% of them detected once, and 0.65% to 0.9% sits in the top ten. This material consisted of PBMCs, taken before TCRalphabeta/CD19-depleted stem cell transplant. The receptors stem from a girl aged 2-10 years with congenital amegakaryocytic thrombocytopenia, due to receive a stem cell transplant. Both conserved end residues are part of each CDR3. D genes are given only for firm matches.

v_gene,d_gene,len,j_gene,CDR3aa
TRBV12-3/TRBV12-4,.,11,TRBJ2-7,CASRQGPEQYF
TRBV29-1,.,13,TRBJ2-1,CSVEIRSSNEQFF
TRBV5-1,TRBD2,14,TRBJ2-7,CASSLGGRTLEQYF
TRBV2,TRBD2,13,TRBJ2-1,CASGRESYNEQFF
TRBV3-1,.,18,TRBJ2-1,CASSQDHSADSSYNEQFF
TRBV20-1,.,16,TRBJ2-2,CSAAPQGRIGTGELFF
TRBV12-3/TRBV12-4,.,14,TRBJ2-7,CASSSSAGAYEQYF
TRBV5-1,TRBD2,15,TRBJ2-1,CASRRSSGSVDEQFF
TRBV7-2,TRBD2,14,TRBJ2-7,CASSLPGREDEQYF
TRBV12-3/TRBV12-4,TRBD1,15,TRBJ1-2,CASSTGQAPNYGYTF
TRBV25-1,TRBD1,16,TRBJ2-3,CASSANPGQHTDTQYF
TRBV5-1,.,15,TRBJ2-7,CASSPQGVSTYEQYF
TRBV9,.,18,TRBJ2-1,CASSVGDIVEWSLNEQFF
TRBV5-5,TRBD1,14,TRBJ1-5,CASSFGQEREPQHF
TRBV20-1,TRBD2,15,TRBJ2-1,CSAATGLVLYNEQFF
TRBV7-2,TRBD1,15,TRBJ1-1,CASSRPGQVNTEAFF
TRBV12-3/TRBV12-4,.,15,TRBJ1-2,CASSYTADTGSGYTF
TRBV18,.,15,TRBJ1-5,CASSPREGINQPQHF
TRBV7-2,.,15,TRBJ2-3,CASSARTASTDTQYF
TRBV20-1,.,14,TRBJ2-2,CSARAPKATGELFF
TRBV7-2,TRBD2,16,TRBJ2-7,CASSAAWSGGNYEQYF
TRBV5-1,.,14,TRBJ2-7,CASSPPARIDEQYF
TRBV5-1,.,18,TRBJ2-4,CASSTGLTGSLAKNIQYF
TRBV6-1,.,12,TRBJ1-5,CASSFPNQPQHF
TRBV27,TRBD1,15,TRBJ1-1,CASSLMAGGTTEAFF
TRBV27,TRBD2,15,TRBJ2-3,CASSRREGRADTQYF
TRBV2,.,17,TRBJ2-2,CASSEFRQARAAGELFF
TRBV12-3/TRBV12-4,TRBD1,15,TRBJ2-3,CASRVGQGTADTQYF
TRBV12-3/TRBV12-4,.,11,TRBJ2-1,CASSTGTPHFF
TRBV19,.,14,TRBJ2-7,CASSTRVADYEQYF
TRBV6-6,.,12,TRBJ1-1,CASSPDEPEAFF